The 23 T cell receptor beta chains below were found in one sample sequenced in a study of early T cells in non-severe SARS-CoV-2 infection. TCRdb redid the calling of the 5' RACE reads with MiXCR, one entry per CDR3 protein. The sample includes approximately 73,000 distinct CDR3 sequences, over 10% seen only once; the top ten take less than 1.5%. The sample comprised whole blood. The receptors stem from an adult who was a healthcare worker with PCR-confirmed SARS-CoV-2 infection or an uninfected control (not recorded which).

This clonotype turned up a few times. The chain joins TRBV27 to TRBJ2-3; TRBD1 agrees at 7 bases. CDR1 and CDR2 from the germline V gene are MNHEY and SMNVEV (reference sequence). After removal of 6 bases from V and 6 bases from J, the junction contained 12 bases not matched to a gene. The CDR3 extends over 15 amino acids. CDR3 amino acids: CASSRRDRRWDTQYF. As DNA, the CDR3 is TGTGCCAGCAGCCGCCGGGACAGACGTTGGGATACGCAGTATTTT.

V and J are TRBV7-2 and TRBJ2-1; D remains ambiguous. The germline V and J ends were trimmed by 3 bases and 1 base, with 1 base remaining between them. Looked up from germline, CDR1 is SGHTA and CDR2 is FQGNSA. The CDR3 extends over 12 amino acids. Here the CDR3 reads CASSLSYNEQFF. The CDR3 nucleotides read TGTGCCAGCAGCTTGTCCTACAATGAGCAGTTCTTC.

This clonotype came up many times. This rearrangement joins TRBV7-8 to TRBJ1-2; 11 bases fit TRBD1. The germline gives CDR1 SGHVS, CDR2 FQNEAQ. V trimming: 5 bases; J trimming: 4 bases; junction bases outside the gene matches: 9. The CDR3 has 16 residues. The CDR3 loop is CASSGYTGTGGYGYTF. The DNA of the CDR3 is TGTGCCAGCAGCGGATATACCGGGACAGGGGGCTATGGCTACACCTTC. Combining the CDR3 with reference TRBV7-8 and TRBJ1-2 gives the whole variable domain GAGVSQSPRYKVAKRGQDVALRCDPISGHVSLFWYQQALGQGPEFLTYFQNEAQLDKSGLPSDRFFAERPEGSVSTLKIQRTQQEDSAVYLCASSGYTGTGGYGYTFGSGTRLTVV.

The V and J genes are TRBV11-3 and TRBJ2-7; tentatively, D is TRBD2 (6 bases). V was cut by 5 bases and J by 3 bases, with 11 bases left in between. CDR1 and CDR2 from the germline V gene are SGHNT and YENEEA. The CDR3 sequence is 13 residues long. CDR3 in amino acids: CASSLPRGYEQYF. The CDR3, as DNA: TGTGCCAGCAGCCTCCCGCGGGGCTACGAGCAGTACTTC.

The chain combines TRBV6-2 or TRBV6-3 with TRBJ2-1; D gene uncertain. This CDR3 is 15 amino acids long. V was trimmed by 7 bases and J by 12 bases, leaving 25 bases between them. The germline V gene has CDR1 MNHEY and CDR2 SVGEGT. The DNA for the CDR3 is TGTGCCAGCACCCTACGTGGACCGAGCTCCGTATGGCAGTTCTTC. Translated: CASTLRGPSSVWQFF.

V and J are TRBV12-3 or TRBV12-4 and TRBJ1-2; D is perhaps TRBD1 (5 bases). V was pared by 6 bases and J by 4 bases, with 12 bases between. CDR3 length: 13 residues. CDR3 in DNA: TGTGCCAGCAGCGACTCAGGGAGCTATGGCTACACCTTC. This codes for CASSDSGSYGYTF.

The chain recombines TRBV6-2 or TRBV6-3 with TRBJ1-1, with D perhaps TRBD1 (5 bases). The germline CDR1 and CDR2 sequences are MNHEY and SVGEGT. The CDR3 consists of 14 residues. V lost 10 bases to trimming and J lost 3 bases, with 18 bases between them. CDR3 DNA: TGTGCCACCATGAAGAGGGGATATTACACTGAAGCTTTCTTT. Encoded protein: CATMKRGYYTEAFF.

The J gene is TRBJ2-1, the V gene TRBV7-9; a possible D gene is TRBD2 (7 bases). CDR3 size: 14 residues. Per germline, CDR1 SEHNR and CDR2 FQNEAQ (reference sequence). Trimming took 4 bases from V and 7 from J, leaving 14 bases between them. In DNA form, the CDR3 reads TGTGCCAGCAGCTCCGGGGGGCCCAGAAATGAGCAGTTCTTC. Encoded protein: CASSSGGPRNEQFF.

This clonotype has more than one count but fewer than ten. The V and J genes are TRBV12-3 or TRBV12-4 and TRBJ2-3; 8 nucleotides align to TRBD2. The CDR3 contains 15 residues. V gave up 4 bases and J gave up 8 bases; unmatched junction bases: 11. CDR3 bases: TGTGCCAGCAGTTCTCGGGGGGGCCAGTGGGTTACGCAGTATTTT. Encoded protein: CASSSRGGQWVTQYF.

This clonotype was counted many times. J is TRBJ1-1 and V is TRBV12-3 or TRBV12-4; TRBD1 might be the D (6 bases). The CDR3 extends over 15 amino acids. Trimming took off 4 bases at V and 8 bases at J, with 20 bases between the two ends. The CDR3 is CASSWGTGKGPEAFF. The CDR3 coding sequence is TGTGCCAGCAGTTGGGGAACAGGGAAAGGGCCCGAAGCTTTCTTT.

The sample holds a few counts of this clonotype. This chain uses TRBV5-8 with TRBJ2-2; 8 nucleotides agree with TRBD1. Germline V gives CDR1 SGHTS, CDR2 YDEGEE. The CDR3 runs 15 residues. V was clipped by 4 bases and J by 0 bases; unmatched bases: 2. The CDR3 DNA follows: TGTGCCAGCAGCCCGGGACAGGCGAACACCGGGGAGCTGTTTTTT. This sequence encodes CASSPGQANTGELFF.

The rearrangement joins TRBV29-1 to TRBJ2-5; D gene unclear. V lost 1 base and J 5 bases, leaving 8 bases between the germline ends. This CDR3 contains 12 residues. In germline, CDR1 is SQVTM, CDR2 ANQGSEA. Here the CDR3 DNA reads TGCAGCGTTGAAGTAATGGAGGAGACCCAGTACTTC. It specifies CSVEVMEETQYF.

The chain employs TRBV20-1 and TRBJ2-3, with 7 bases lining up with TRBD2. V lost 3 bases and J lost 0; bases outside the gene matches: 6. CDR1 and CDR2 (germline): DFQATT, SNEGSKA (reference sequence). The CDR3 is made up of 15 amino acids. The CDR3 spells CSASGLAVSTDTQYF. In DNA form, the CDR3 reads TGCAGTGCTAGCGGCCTAGCGGTTAGCACAGATACGCAGTATTTT.

This sequence joins TRBV12-3 or TRBV12-4 and TRBJ1-2; a possible D gene is TRBD1 (6 bases). V lost 2 bases and J lost 8, with 12 bases in between. This CDR3 has 13 residues. The CDR3: CASSLIQGQGYTF. The CDR3 DNA reads TGTGCCAGCAGTTTAATACAGGGCCAGGGCTACACCTTC.

The CDR3 region has the DNA TGCAGCGTACAGGGAGTGAGAGAGACCCAGTACTTC. This gives the protein CSVQGVRETQYF. The V call is TRBV29-1, the J call TRBJ2-5; D is possibly TRBD1 (6 bases). CDR1 and CDR2 from the germline V gene are SQVTM and ANQGSEA. This CDR3 is built from 12 residues. Trimming removed 6 bases at V and 4 bases at J, with 12 bases between.

J is TRBJ2-5 and V is TRBV11-2; TRBD2 might be the D (6 bases). Trimming took off 1 base at V and 5 bases at J, with 8 bases between the two ends. Per the germline V gene, CDR1 is SGHAT and CDR2 is FQNNGV. The CDR3 totals 13 residues. Here the CDR3 reads CASSLGGAETQYF. CDR3 nucleotide sequence: TGTGCCAGCAGCTTAGGCGGGGCTGAGACCCAGTACTTC.

The rearrangement joins TRBV6-6 to TRBJ2-2; TRBD1 aligns across 7 bases. V shed 8 bases and J 1 base; nucleotides not matched to a gene: 10. Germline lookup yields CDR1 MNHNY and CDR2 SVGAGI (reference sequence). The CDR3 is 16 residues long. The CDR3 loop is CASCHDRQGNTGELFF. In nucleotides, the CDR3 is TGTGCCAGCTGTCACGACCGACAGGGGAACACCGGGGAGCTGTTTTTT.

On this clonotype itself: At one end the junction does not follow the germline gene, possibly because of a read error. The chain carries TRBV11-2 and TRBJ2-2; D may be TRBD1 or TRBD2 (8 bases each). CDR1 is SGHAT and CDR2 is FQNNGV in the germline V gene. This CDR3 is built from 15 residues. The CDR3 DNA follows: TGTGCCAGCAGTTTAGCGGGACAGGTCACCGGGGAGCTGTTTTTT. It encodes CASSLAGQVTGELFF.

The V gene is TRBV18, the J gene TRBJ1-2; 10 nucleotides match TRBD1. Unmatched junction bases numbered 5, after V lost 3 bases and J lost 4 bases. CDR1 is KGHSH, CDR2 LQKENI, per germline. This CDR3 is built from 15 residues. CDR3 bases: TGTGCCAGCTCACCGGGACAGGGGACTGGCTATGGCTACACCTTC. It encodes CASSPGQGTGYGYTF.

This clonotype was seen more than once but under ten times. The chain is built from TRBV11-2 and TRBJ2-5, with D possibly matching TRBD2 (6 bases). V was trimmed by 5 bases and J by 5 bases, leaving 15 bases between them. The CDR3 contains 14 residues. The germline gives CDR1 SGHAT, CDR2 FQNNGV. The CDR3 bases are TGTGCCAGCAGCGTGGGGACCCGGGAGGAGACCCAGTACTTC. Its protein product is CASSVGTREETQYF.

This clonotype occurred many times. V usage is TRBV11-2 and J usage is TRBJ2-4; D remains unclear. Trimming shortened V by 4 bases and J by 11 bases, and 9 bases separated the two germline ends. CDR1 SGHAT and CDR2 FQNNGV come from the germline V gene. The CDR3 totals 11 residues. CDR3 in DNA: TGTGCCAGCAGCTCCGATCCGGTTCAGTACTTC. Residues: CASSSDPVQYF.

The chain joins TRBV27 to TRBJ1-1; D ambiguous. Per germline, CDR1 MNHEY and CDR2 SMNVEV (reference sequence). The CDR3 runs to 12 residues. Trimming stripped 8 bases from V and 0 bases from J, with 7 bases between. CDR3 sequence reads: CASGVMNTEAFF. The CDR3 bases are TGTGCCAGCGGGGTTATGAACACTGAAGCTTTCTTT.

The V call is TRBV11-2, the J call TRBJ2-1; perhaps TRBD2 as D (6 bases). V was pared by 9 bases and J by 6 bases, with 18 bases between. CDR3 size: 14 residues. Germline V lookup: CDR1 SGHAT, CDR2 FQNNGV. The DNA for the CDR3 is TGTGCCAGTAAAGGGGACTTCGGAAGCAATGAGCAGTTCTTC. Amino acid sequence: CASKGDFGSNEQFF.